Presented here are 15 T cell receptor beta chains from one specimen sequenced in a study of immune characterization of retroperitoneal liposarcoma. TCRdb independently ran MiXCR on the PCR reads; one entry per CDR3 protein. Of fewer than 5,000 distinct CDR3 sequences listed, around 30% are singletons. What was sequenced was blood. The receptors originated from a female donor with retroperitoneal liposarcoma.

This clonotype was seen more than once but under ten times. The J gene is TRBJ2-1, the V gene TRBV7-6; D ambiguous. CDR3 length: 16 residues. V was shortened by 4 bases and J by 4 bases, with 17 bases between the two germline ends. CDR1 and CDR2 from the germline V gene are SGHVS and FNYEAQ. CDR3 loop: CASSSPTFDFYNEQFF. The DNA of the CDR3 is TGTGCCAGCAGCTCACCGACTTTCGACTTTTACAATGAGCAGTTCTTC.

The genes are TRBV12-3 or TRBV12-4 and TRBJ1-4, with TRBD1 as a possible D gene (6 bases). V lost 4 bases and J 7 bases, leaving 16 bases between the germline ends. The CDR3 loop spans 15 amino acids. The chain's CDR3 is CASSSTGLATEKLFF. The CDR3 DNA is TGTGCCAGCAGTTCAACAGGGCTCGCGACTGAAAAACTGTTTTTT.

Only one count was recorded for this clonotype. This chain links TRBV4-1 with TRBJ2-7; 7 bases map to TRBD1. This CDR3 has 14 residues. Germline V gene sequence: CDR1 MGHRA, CDR2 YSYEKL. Unmatched junction bases numbered 4, after V lost 1 base and J lost 4 bases. The chain's CDR3 is CASSQAPGGYEQYF. DNA of the CDR3: TGCGCCAGCAGCCAAGCTCCAGGGGGATACGAGCAGTACTTC.

This clonotype is medium-sized within its sample. The chain combines TRBV12-3 or TRBV12-4 with TRBJ2-3, with 11 bases matching TRBD1. Trimming removed 5 bases from V and 1 base from J; junction bases left unmatched: 5. The CDR3 is 16 amino acids. Here the CDR3 reads CASSPGQGGRTDTQYF. CDR3 nucleotide sequence: TGTGCCAGCAGTCCGGGACAGGGGGGTCGCACAGATACGCAGTATTTT.

V is TRBV6-5 and J is TRBJ2-3, with 14 bases fitting TRBD2. CDR3 length: 17 residues. In germline, CDR1 is MNHEY, CDR2 SVGAGI. J was trimmed by 6 bases and V by 5 bases; bases with no gene match: 10. The CDR3 bases are TGTGCCAGCAGTGAGCCCCCGGGGACTAGCGGGAGCGATACGCAGTATTTT. Translation: CASSEPPGTSGSDTQYF.

As regards this clonotype: Possible read error: a much larger clone is one base away. DNA for the CDR3: TGCGCCAGCAGTGAACAGGGGGTAAATGAGCAGTACTTC. Its translation: CASSEQGVNEQYF. The chain has TRBV10-1 and TRBJ2-5; 8 bases map to TRBD1. Germline V gives CDR1 WNHNN, CDR2 SYGVQD (reference sequence). V lost 3 bases to trimming and J lost 11 bases; unmatched junction nucleotides: 8. This CDR3 has 13 amino acids.

In its sample, this clonotype is medium-sized. The rearrangement uses TRBV6-4 and TRBJ2-1; no clear D gene. This CDR3 spans 13 amino acids. CDR1 and CDR2 (germline): MRHNA, SNTAGT. Between the trimmed V and J ends, which lost 3 bases and 10 bases, there was a span of 13 bases. CDR3 in DNA: TGTGCCAGCAGTGATGCCCCGACCGGGGAGCAGTTCTTC. It specifies CASSDAPTGEQFF.

The chain is built from TRBV6-1 and TRBJ2-1; weak D call: TRBD2 (6 bases). Germline V gene lookup returns CDR1 MNHNS and CDR2 SASEGT. V gave up 4 bases and J gave up 10 bases, with 23 bases separating them. The CDR3 sequence is 16 residues long. The CDR3 protein is CASSGTRLPEEGEQFF. DNA for the CDR3: TGTGCCAGCAGTGGGACGAGACTACCTGAGGAGGGAGAGCAGTTCTTC.

The chain joins TRBV3-1 to TRBJ1-1; D might be TRBD1 (5 bases). The V end was cut by 5 bases, the J end by 5 bases, with 15 bases between. Germline values: CDR1 LGHDT, CDR2 YNNKEL (reference sequence). The CDR3 spans 14 residues. The CDR3 DNA reads as TGTGCCAGCAGCTTCCGGGACGAGGGGACTGAAGCTTTCTTT. Its protein is CASSFRDEGTEAFF.

This clonotype is termed medium-sized (0.01 to 0.1%). The rearrangement links TRBV12-3 or TRBV12-4 to TRBJ2-3, with 9 bases identical to TRBD2. The CDR3 has 12 amino acids. With 6 bases clipped from V and 5 bases from J, the junction kept 0 bases outside the gene matches. DNA for the CDR3: TGTGCCAGCAGGACTAGCGGAGATACGCAGTATTTT. This codes for CASRTSGDTQYF.

The rearrangement uses TRBV6-5 and TRBJ2-1; D tentatively reads TRBD1 or TRBD2 (7 bases each). The J call may be faulty, since TRBJ2-7 better matches the DNA end. This CDR3 spans 15 amino acids. CDR1 and CDR2 (germline): MNHEY, SVGAGI. This CDR3 is CASSGQGSGGDEQYF. CDR3 DNA sequence: TGTGCCAGCTCGGGGCAAGGGTCAGGGGGGGACGAGCAGTACTTC.

V and J are TRBV4-3 and TRBJ2-1; TRBD2 aligns across 7 bases. Unmatched junction bases numbered 6, after V lost 1 base and J lost 3 bases. The CDR3 totals 16 residues. From germline, CDR1 is LGHNA and CDR2 YSLEER. CDR3 region: CASSQVRLAVYNEQFF. CDR3 sequence (DNA): TGCGCCAGCAGCCAAGTAAGGCTAGCGGTCTACAATGAGCAGTTCTTC.

The chain joins TRBV12-3 or TRBV12-4 to TRBJ2-1; 8 bases align to TRBD2. This CDR3 has 15 amino acids. J lost 5 bases, V lost 2 bases, and 5 bases had no gene match. The CDR3 region has the DNA TGTGCCAGCAGTTTAACTAGCGGCCCAAACAATGAGCAGTTCTTC. It specifies CASSLTSGPNNEQFF.

The rearrangement uses TRBV6-1 and TRBJ2-3, with TRBD1 as a possible D gene (6 bases). Germline CDR1 MNHNS, CDR2 SASEGT. The CDR3 consists of 15 residues. Trimming shortened V by 2 bases and J by 5 bases, and 14 bases separated the two germline ends. The DNA of the CDR3 is TGTGCCAGCAGTGAAATGAGCAGGGGTGGAGATACGCAGTATTTT. Translated: CASSEMSRGGDTQYF.

The rearrangement joins TRBV10-3 to TRBJ2-5; perhaps D is TRBD1 or TRBD2 (5 bases each). CDR1 is ENHRY and CDR2 is SYGVKD in the germline V gene. Trimming cost V 4 bases and J 1 base, with 7 bases left between them. The CDR3 has 13 residues. The CDR3 spells CAISGGVQETQYF. The CDR3 bases are TGTGCCATCAGTGGAGGGGTCCAAGAGACCCAGTACTTC.